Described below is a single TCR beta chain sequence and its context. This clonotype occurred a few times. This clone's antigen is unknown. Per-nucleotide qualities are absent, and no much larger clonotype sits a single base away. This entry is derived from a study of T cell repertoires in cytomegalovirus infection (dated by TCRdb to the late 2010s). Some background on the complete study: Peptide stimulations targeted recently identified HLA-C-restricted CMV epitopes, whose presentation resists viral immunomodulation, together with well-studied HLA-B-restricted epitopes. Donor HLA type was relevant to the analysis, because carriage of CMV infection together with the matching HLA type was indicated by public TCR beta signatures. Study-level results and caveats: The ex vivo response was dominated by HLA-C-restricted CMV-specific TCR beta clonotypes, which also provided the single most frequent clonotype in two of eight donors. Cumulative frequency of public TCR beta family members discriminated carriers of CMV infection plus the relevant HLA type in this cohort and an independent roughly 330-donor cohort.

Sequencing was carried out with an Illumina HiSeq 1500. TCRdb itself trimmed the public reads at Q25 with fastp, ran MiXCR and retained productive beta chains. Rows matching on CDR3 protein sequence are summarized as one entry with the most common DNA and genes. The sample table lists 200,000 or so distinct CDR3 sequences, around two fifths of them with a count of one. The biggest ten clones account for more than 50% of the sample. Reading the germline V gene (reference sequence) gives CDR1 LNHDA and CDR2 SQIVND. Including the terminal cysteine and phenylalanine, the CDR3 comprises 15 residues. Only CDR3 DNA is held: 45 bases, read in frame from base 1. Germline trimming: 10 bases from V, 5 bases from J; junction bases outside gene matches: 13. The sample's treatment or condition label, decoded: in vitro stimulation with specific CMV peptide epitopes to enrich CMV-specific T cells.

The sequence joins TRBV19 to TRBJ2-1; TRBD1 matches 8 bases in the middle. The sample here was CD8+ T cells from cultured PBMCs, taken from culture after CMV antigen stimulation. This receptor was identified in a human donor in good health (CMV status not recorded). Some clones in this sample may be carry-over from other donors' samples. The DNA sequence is TGTGCCACCCGAGTTGGGACAGGACCTAACAATGAGCAGTTCTTC. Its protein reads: CATRVGTGPNNEQFF. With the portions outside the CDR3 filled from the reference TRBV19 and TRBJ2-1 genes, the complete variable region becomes DGGITQSPKYLFRKEGQNVTLSCEQNLNHDAMYWYRQDPGQGLRLIYYSQIVNDFQKGDIAEGYSVSREKKESFPLTVTSAQKNPTAFYLCATRVGTGPNNEQFFGPGTRLTVL.